This T cell receptor (beta chain) was documented in a study of CD8 T cells in ankylosing spondylitis (dated by TCRdb to the late 2010s). Background on the whole study: The study profiled T cell receptor beta repertoires in healthy donors and ankylosing spondylitis patients to find disease-linked TCR variants. The full study cohort comprised 25 or so ankylosing spondylitis patients and some 110 healthy donors. Samples of peripheral blood were taken, and for ankylosing spondylitis patients, synovial fluid was collected as well.

As for this clonotype: There is no known antigen for this receptor. No per-base quality is available; no much larger clone lies one base away.

The sequencing machine was an Illumina HiSeq 2500. Quantitative 5'-RACE with molecular barcodes was used to prepare TCR beta libraries. Processing in the source paper ran as follows. Disease-linked TCR variants were identified with a new computational method built on a probabilistic model of VDJ rearrangement. TCRdb trimmed the raw reads at Q25, called clones with MiXCR and kept productive beta chains. Entries are consolidated by CDR3 protein sequence, retaining the most common genes and DNA. The V and J calls were determined by TCRdb, not by the authors. Within this sample are 250,000 or so distinct CDR3 sequences, with 15% to 20% of them counted one time only. Clones ranked in the top ten supply about a third of the sample. The CDR3 measures 15 amino acids from cysteine to phenylalanine. Just CDR3 DNA is preserved here, 45 bases in frame from base 1. The germline V gene (reference sequence) sets CDR1 to LGHDT and CDR2 to YNNKEL. Trimming removed 4 bases from V and 5 bases from J; the gene matches leave 10 bases unexplained.

The research as a whole found: Some TCR beta motif variants had previously been reported in synovial fluid and blood of reactive arthritis patients, which suggested common disease-initiation mechanisms. Significant enrichment of the disease-linked clones was reported in matched synovial fluid samples from ankylosing spondylitis patients. In peripheral blood, the disease-linked clones were found at relatively low frequencies and had a CD8+ phenotype. A TCR beta motif of fewer than 10 highly homologous amino acid variants appeared characteristic of blood from ankylosing spondylitis patients.

This receptor was obtained from a male donor with ankylosing spondylitis or in good health (not recorded which). The sequenced sample was blood, either unsorted or a sorted T cell fraction (not recorded which). The chain links TRBV3-1 with TRBJ2-7, and 8 junctional nucleotides match TRBD2. The CDR3 in this case is CASSLGTSGGDEQYF. The nucleotide sequence is given as TGTGCCAGCAGCCTGGGGACCAGCGGGGGAGACGAGCAGTACTTC.